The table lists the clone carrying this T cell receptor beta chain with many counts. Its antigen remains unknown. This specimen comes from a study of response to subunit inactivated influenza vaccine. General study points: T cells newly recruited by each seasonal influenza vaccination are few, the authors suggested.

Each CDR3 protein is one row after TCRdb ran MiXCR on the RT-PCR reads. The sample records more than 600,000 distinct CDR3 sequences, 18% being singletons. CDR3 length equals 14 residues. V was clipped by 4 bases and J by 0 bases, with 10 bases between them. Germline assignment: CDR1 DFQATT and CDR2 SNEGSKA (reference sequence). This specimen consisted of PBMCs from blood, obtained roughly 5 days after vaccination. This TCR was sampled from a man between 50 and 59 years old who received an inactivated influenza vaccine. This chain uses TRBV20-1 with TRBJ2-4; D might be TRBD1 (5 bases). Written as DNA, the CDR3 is TGCAGTGCTAATCAGGGTTTAGCCAAAAACATTCAGTACTTC. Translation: CSANQGLAKNIQYF.